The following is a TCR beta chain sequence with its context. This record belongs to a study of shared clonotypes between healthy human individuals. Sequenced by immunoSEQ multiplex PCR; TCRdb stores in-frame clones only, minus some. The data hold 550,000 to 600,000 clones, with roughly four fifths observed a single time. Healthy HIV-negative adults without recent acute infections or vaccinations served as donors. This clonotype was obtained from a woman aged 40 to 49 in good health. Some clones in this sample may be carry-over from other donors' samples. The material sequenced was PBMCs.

In DNA, the CDR3 is TGTGCCTGGAGGGGGGACCAGAACACCGGGGAGCTGTTTTTT. Translated, it gives CAWRGDQNTGELFF. The V gene is TRBV30, the J gene TRBJ2-2, with D perhaps matching TRBD1 or TRBD2 (5 bases each). Trimming pared 3 bases from V and 1 base from J, leaving 9 bases between. CDR1 and CDR2 (germline): GTSNPN, SVGIG (reference sequence). The length of the CDR3 is 14 residues.